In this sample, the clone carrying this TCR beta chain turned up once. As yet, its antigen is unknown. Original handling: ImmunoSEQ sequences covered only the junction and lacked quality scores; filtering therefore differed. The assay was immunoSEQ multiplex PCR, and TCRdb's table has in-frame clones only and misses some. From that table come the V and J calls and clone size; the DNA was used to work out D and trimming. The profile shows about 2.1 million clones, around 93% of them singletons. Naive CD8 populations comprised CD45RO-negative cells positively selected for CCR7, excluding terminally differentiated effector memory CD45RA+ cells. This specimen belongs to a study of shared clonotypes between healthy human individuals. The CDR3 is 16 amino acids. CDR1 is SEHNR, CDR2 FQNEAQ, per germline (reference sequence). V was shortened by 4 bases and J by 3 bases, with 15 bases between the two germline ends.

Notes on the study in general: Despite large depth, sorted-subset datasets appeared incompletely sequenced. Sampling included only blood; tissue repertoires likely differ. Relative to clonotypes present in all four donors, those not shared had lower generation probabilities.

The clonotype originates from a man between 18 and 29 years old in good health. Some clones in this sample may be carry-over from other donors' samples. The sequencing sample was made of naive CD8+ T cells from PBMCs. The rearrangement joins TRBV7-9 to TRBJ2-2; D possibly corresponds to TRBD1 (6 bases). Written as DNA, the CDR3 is TGTGCCAGCAGCTGGCCCTCGGACAGAGACACCGGGGAGCTGTTTTTT. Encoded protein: CASSWPSDRDTGELFF.